The sample holds many counts of the clone carrying this T cell receptor (beta chain). This entry comes from a study of human T cells and chemical hapten exposure. Time point denoted: pre-sensitization, week 0. Treatment: therapeutic diphenylcyclopropenone sensitization with weekly scalp DPC. The CDR3 is 14 residues long. Germline V CDR1 and CDR2: SGDLS, YYNGEE. Trimming took 4 bases from V and 5 from J, leaving 15 bases between them. TCRdb called the RACE reads again in MiXCR, with one record for every CDR3 protein. The repertoire consists of about 290,000 distinct CDR3 sequences, with 7.5% to 9% occurring once and the leading ten covering 1.2%.

The TCR sequence derives from a man between 18 and 29 years old with alopecia areata. Some clones in this sample may be carry-over from other donors' samples. The chain employs TRBV9 and TRBJ1-1; tentative D call: TRBD1 (5 bases). This specimen consisted of whole blood, obtained in connection with sensitization to the hapten diphenylcyclopropenone (DPC). CDR3 residues: CASSPRQGTTEAFF. The CDR3 DNA follows: TGTGCCAGCAGCCCCCGCCAGGGAACAACTGAAGCTTTCTTT.